In this sample, the clone carrying this T cell receptor (beta chain) turned up a few times. The source of the sample is a study of T-cell memory formation after mild COVID-19. TCRdb re-analysed the 5' RACE reads in MiXCR, keeping a single row per CDR3 protein. This table holds fewer than 550,000 distinct CDR3 sequences, roughly 20% found once. The CDR3 sequence is 13 residues long. CDR1 and CDR2 (germline): SEHNR, FQNEAQ (reference sequence). After removal of 5 bases from V and 10 bases from J, the junction contained 6 bases not matched to a gene. V and J are TRBV7-9 and TRBJ2-1, with 9 bases aligning to TRBD2. Sequenced material: PBMCs or a T cell subset sorted from them (not recorded which). This sequence originates from an adult woman who had mild COVID-19 (a few samples of this study predate the infection). Cell type and time point are not known. CDR3 protein: CASSPIAGVEQFF. The CDR3 DNA follows: TGTGCCAGCAGCCCCATAGCGGGAGTCGAGCAGTTCTTC.